Included here is one TCR beta chain sequence, with context. Its antigen is currently unknown. Sequenced by immunoSEQ multiplex PCR; TCRdb stores in-frame clones only, minus some. The table has approximately 100,000 clones, 85% to 90% seen once; the top ten hold approximately 5.4%. The data are from a study of T cell responses to AZD1222 COVID-19 vaccine. V lost 3 bases to trimming and J lost 0 bases, with 5 bases between them. CDR1 is SEHNR, CDR2 FQNEAQ, per germline (reference sequence). This CDR3 comprises 13 residues. General study findings and limits: Seropositivity was recorded at baseline in only six AZD1222 recipients. Unmutated regions of variants are reportedly targeted by nearly half of spike-specific TCRs. Spike-wide coverage was observed for vaccine-associated CD4 TCRs, with dominant responses at 160-218 and 743-854.

The receptor comes from an adult in good health. The sample was peripheral blood, taken on day 0 of AZD1222 vaccination. This chain links TRBV7-9 with TRBJ1-1; D not resolved. CDR3 coding DNA: TGTGCCAGCAGCTTGCAAATGAACACTGAAGCTTTCTTT. This translates into CASSLQMNTEAFF.